Following are 31 T cell receptor beta chains from one sample sequenced in a study of Graves' ophthalmopathy and Graves' hyperthyroidism. Amplification targeted the TCR beta CDR3 regions, with RNA transcripts as the source material. The library came from an HTBI-primed first-round RT-PCR and a second-round multiplex PCR. TCRdb re-called the multiplex PCR reads through MiXCR, storing one row per CDR3 protein. Among a few hundred thousand distinct CDR3 sequences, roughly 16% were seen once, and the ten largest hold 10% to 15%. The specimen sequenced was peripheral blood. The receptors derive from an adult man with Graves' ophthalmopathy.

This clonotype was picked up many times. The CDR3 nucleotides are TGTGCCAGCACCCTCGGAGGACTGGGGGAGCAGTACTTC. This translates into CASTLGGLGEQYF. The chain joins TRBV12-3 or TRBV12-4 to TRBJ2-7; possibly TRBD2 for D (5 bases). CDR3 length equals 13 residues. The germline V and J ends were trimmed by 7 bases and 7 bases, with 17 bases remaining between them.

This clonotype was observed many times. This rearrangement joins TRBV18 to TRBJ1-5; TRBD1 might be the D (5 bases). Trimming stripped 3 bases from V and 0 bases from J, with 12 bases between. This CDR3 contains 16 residues. From germline, CDR1 is KGHSH and CDR2 LQKENI. This CDR3 reads CASSPRGQGSNQPQHF. The CDR3 nucleotides are TGTGCCAGCTCACCCCGGGGCCAGGGTAGCAATCAGCCCCAGCATTTT. Complete variable domain (other parts from reference TRBV18 and TRBJ1-5): NAGVMQNPRHLVRRRGQEARLRCSPMKGHSHVYWYRQLPEEGLKFMVYLQKENIIDESGMPKERFSAEFPKEGPSILRIQQVVRGDSAAYFCASSPRGQGSNQPQHFGDGTRLSIL.

This clonotype has more than one count but fewer than ten. The chain employs TRBV4-2 and TRBJ1-2; D is uncertain. V shed 2 bases and J shed 0 bases, with 10 bases lying between them. The CDR3 has 15 residues. CDR1 is LGHNA, CDR2 YNFKEQ, per germline. Here the CDR3 reads CASSQREAANYGYTF. The CDR3 DNA reads as TGTGCCAGCAGCCAAAGGGAGGCCGCTAACTATGGCTACACCTTC.

This rearrangement joins TRBV20-1 to TRBJ2-5; D is tentatively TRBD1 or TRBD2 (5 bases each). V was cut by 4 bases and J by 5 bases, with 8 bases left in between. Germline-derived CDR1 and CDR2 are DFQATT and SNEGSKA (reference sequence). This CDR3 has 11 amino acids. CDR3: CSATEGETQYF. The CDR3 DNA follows: TGCAGTGCTACCGAGGGGGAGACCCAGTACTTC.

This clonotype has ten or more counts. The chain joins TRBV6-2 or TRBV6-3 to TRBJ2-7, with 8 bases lining up with TRBD2. The V and J ends lost 6 bases and 9 bases, in that order; junction bases with no gene match: 16. From germline, CDR1 is MNHEY and CDR2 SVGEGT. The CDR3 totals 15 residues. CDR3 sequence reads: CASSRGTRSRLVQYF. CDR3 bases: TGTGCCAGCAGCCGCGGGACTAGGAGCCGGTTAGTGCAGTACTTC.

This clonotype was recorded many times. This chain links TRBV28 with TRBJ1-2; D is possibly TRBD1 (5 bases). CDR1 and CDR2 (germline): MDHEN, SYDVKM. CDR3 length: 15 residues. Between the trimmed V and J ends, which lost 5 bases and 4 bases, there was a span of 17 bases. The CDR3 protein is CASSSSFWGSYGYTF. The CDR3 bases are TGTGCCAGCAGTAGCTCGTTTTGGGGGTCCTATGGCTACACCTTC.

This clonotype was seen ten or more times. This sequence joins TRBV6-2 or TRBV6-3 and TRBJ1-1; the match to TRBD1 covers 10 bases. The CDR3 totals 15 residues. The germline gives CDR1 MNHEY, CDR2 SVGEGT. Trimming removed 5 bases from V and 6 bases from J; junction bases left unmatched: 9. The CDR3 coding sequence is TGTGCCAGCAGTCCCCTCCGGGACAGGGGCCCTGAAGCTTTCTTT. Translated: CASSPLRDRGPEAFF.

There are many counts of this clonotype. The chain employs TRBV28 and TRBJ2-7, with TRBD1 identical over 7 bases. J lost 2 bases, V lost 3 bases, and 19 bases had no gene match. The CDR3 runs 19 residues. In germline, CDR1 is MDHEN, CDR2 SYDVKM. Here the CDR3 reads CASSFRSWDRINLTYEQYF. CDR3 nucleotide sequence: TGTGCCAGCAGTTTTAGATCCTGGGACAGAATAAATTTAACCTACGAGCAGTACTTC.

In this sample, this clonotype turned up once. The chain links TRBV12-3 or TRBV12-4 to TRBJ2-7, with TRBD1 matching 7 bases. Losses at the gene ends were 5 bases for V and 0 bases for J; bases not matched to a gene: 7. The CDR3 sequence is 15 residues long. In nucleotides, the CDR3 is TGTGCCAGCAGTCGCTCGACAGGGAGCTCCTACGAGCAGTACTTC. Amino acid sequence: CASSRSTGSSYEQYF.

This clonotype was detected ten times or more. The genes are TRBV7-2 and TRBJ1-2; unclear D gene. The CDR3 covers 12 residues. V lost 0 bases and J lost 5, with 4 bases in between. CDR1 is SGHTA and CDR2 is FQGNSA in the germline V gene. CDR3 sequence (DNA): TGTGCCAGCAGCTTAGCATTGTATGGCTACACCTTC. Translating gives CASSLALYGYTF.

Ten or more counts support this clonotype. This chain links TRBV6-1 with TRBJ2-3, with TRBD2 matching 10 bases. The J segment lost 2 bases and the V segment lost 7 bases, leaving 9 bases of the junction unmatched. The CDR3 is 16 residues long. The V gene's germline CDR1 is MNHNS and CDR2 SASEGT. The CDR3 sequence is CASMVAGGPYTDTQYF. Written as DNA, the CDR3 is TGTGCCAGCATGGTAGCGGGGGGTCCCTACACAGATACGCAGTATTTT.

The V and J genes are TRBV6-1 and TRBJ2-5, with D uncertain. Germline values: CDR1 MNHNS, CDR2 SASEGT. Trimming shortened V by 8 bases and J by 4 bases, and 8 bases separated the two germline ends. The CDR3 loop spans 11 amino acids. The CDR3 bases are TGTGCCAGCTCGTTCCCAGAGACCCAGTACTTC. It specifies CASSFPETQYF.

Points on this clonotype: The junction does not match germline at one end; this may be a read error. The rearrangement uses TRBV5-1 and TRBJ2-2, with D perhaps given as TRBD1 or TRBD2 (5 bases each). Germline-derived CDR1 and CDR2 are SGHRS and YFSETQ. The CDR3 is 16 amino acids. CDR3 sequence: CAISWELATATGELFF. DNA of the CDR3: TGCGCCATCAGCTGGGAGCTGGCGACAGCCACCGGGGAGCTGTTTTTT.

Ten or more counts support this clonotype. The rearrangement links TRBV20-1 to TRBJ1-5; D possibly corresponds to TRBD1 (6 bases). The CDR3 is 15 residues long. V was pared by 6 bases and J by 5 bases, with 20 bases between. Germline CDR1 DFQATT, CDR2 SNEGSKA (reference sequence). In nucleotides, the CDR3 is TGCAGTGCAAACCCGGGACAAGAGATCCATCAGCCCCAGCATTTT. It translates to CSANPGQEIHQPQHF.

In this sample, this clonotype turned up many times. The chain joins TRBV4-1 to TRBJ1-3, with D perhaps TRBD1 (6 bases). Germline CDR1 MGHRA, CDR2 YSYEKL. The V and J ends lost 2 bases and 0 bases respectively, with 20 bases between them. The CDR3 is made up of 19 amino acids. The CDR3 is CASSQLPRQAYTSGNTIYF. In nucleotides, the CDR3 is TGCGCCAGCAGCCAACTGCCACGACAGGCCTATACCTCTGGAAACACCATATATTTT.

This clonotype was seen many times. This chain connects TRBV19 to TRBJ1-5; TRBD1 is a possible D gene (5 bases). Trimming removed 10 bases from V and 0 bases from J, with 10 bases in between. CDR1 is LNHDA and CDR2 is SQIVND in the germline V gene (reference sequence). This CDR3 is built from 13 residues. The CDR3 region is CATSTDSNQPQHF. In DNA form, the CDR3 reads TGTGCCACCTCGACAGATAGCAATCAGCCCCAGCATTTT.

This clonotype was found many times. The chain carries TRBV4-3 and TRBJ2-1; 10 bases map to TRBD2. This CDR3 is 16 amino acids long. Looked up from germline, CDR1 is LGHNA and CDR2 is YSLEER. The V gene end was trimmed by 0 bases and the J gene end by 2 bases; junction bases not matched to a gene: 1. The chain's CDR3 is CASSQDTSGTYNEQFF. The CDR3 bases are TGCGCCAGCAGCCAAGATACTAGCGGGACCTACAATGAGCAGTTCTTC.

This clonotype was recorded at least ten times. The V and J genes are TRBV28 and TRBJ1-1; D might be TRBD1 (5 bases). The germline V gene has CDR1 MDHEN and CDR2 SYDVKM. CDR3 length equals 13 residues. Trimming left V 4 bases short and J 7 bases short, with 13 bases between. The CDR3 sequence: CASSSGAKVEAFF. Here the CDR3 DNA reads TGTGCCAGCAGTTCCGGGGCAAAGGTTGAAGCTTTCTTT.

This clonotype was seen more than once but under ten times. The genes are TRBV19 and TRBJ2-4, with D possibly being TRBD1 (5 bases). Per the germline V gene, CDR1 is LNHDA and CDR2 is SQIVND (reference sequence). Trimming left V 5 bases short and J 3 bases short, with 20 bases between. The CDR3 has 17 amino acids. The CDR3 nucleotides read TGTGCCAGTAGTTCCAGAAAACCGCATGACAGCAAAAACATTCAGTACTTC. Residues: CASSSRKPHDSKNIQYF.

This clonotype was seen only a few times. CDR3 sequence reads: CATQLAGTGVEGYTF. The CDR3 DNA reads as TGTGCCACTCAACTAGCTGGAACAGGGGTTGAAGGCTACACCTTC. The chain is built from TRBV2 and TRBJ1-2; 7 positions agree with TRBD1. The germline V gene encodes CDR1 SNHLY and CDR2 FYNNEI. V shed 10 bases and J 8 bases; nucleotides not matched to a gene: 19. The CDR3 loop spans 15 amino acids.

The V gene is TRBV6-1, the J gene TRBJ2-5, with TRBD2 matching over 8 bases. The V gene end was trimmed by 6 bases and the J gene end by 5 bases; junction bases not matched to a gene: 8. The CDR3 is 14 residues long. Germline assignment: CDR1 MNHNS and CDR2 SASEGT. CDR3 in amino acids: CASRGLAGFETQYF. The DNA for the CDR3 is TGTGCCAGCAGAGGGCTAGCGGGTTTTGAGACCCAGTACTTC.

This clonotype occurred many times. J is TRBJ1-2 and V is TRBV6-1, with D hard to call. The germline V gene encodes CDR1 MNHNS and CDR2 SASEGT. This CDR3 spans 13 amino acids. The ends were cut back, 3 bases at V and 8 bases at J, with 13 bases in the middle. CDR3 sequence: CASSDALLGGYTF. CDR3 DNA: TGTGCCAGCAGTGATGCTCTTTTGGGAGGCTACACCTTC.

This clonotype appeared many times. The rearrangement joins TRBV6-1 to TRBJ1-2, with TRBD1 matching over 9 bases. The J segment lost 1 base and the V segment lost 4 bases, leaving 4 bases of the junction unmatched. The CDR3 is made up of 15 amino acids. CDR1 is MNHNS and CDR2 is SASEGT in the germline V gene. The CDR3 region has the DNA TGTGCCAGCAGTGCACCGGGACAGGGTAACTATGGCTACACCTTC. It translates to CASSAPGQGNYGYTF.

This clonotype was counted at least ten times. The chain couples TRBV28 to TRBJ2-7; 9 positions match TRBD1. Germline CDR1 reads MDHEN; CDR2 reads SYDVKM. There are 16 residues in the CDR3. V trimming: 3 bases; J trimming: 3 bases; junction bases outside the gene matches: 9. The CDR3: CASSFETGQGIYEQYF. CDR3 coding DNA: TGTGCCAGCAGTTTCGAAACGGGACAGGGAATCTACGAGCAGTACTTC. The complete variable domain, with remaining parts taken from reference TRBV28 and TRBJ2-7, reads DVKVTQSSRYLVKRTGEKVFLECVQDMDHENMFWYRQDPGLGLRLIYFSYDVKMKEKGDIPEGYSVSREKKERFSLILESASTNQTSMYLCASSFETGQGIYEQYFGPGTRLTVT.

Many counts were recorded for this clonotype. The rearrangement uses TRBV7-3 and TRBJ2-5; TRBD2 is a possible D gene (6 bases). The CDR3 runs to 13 residues. From germline, CDR1 is SGHTA and CDR2 FQGTGA. Trimming stripped 4 bases from V and 6 bases from J, with 12 bases between. CDR3 sequence (DNA): TGTGCCAGCAGCTGGGACTCGGGAAAGACCCAGTACTTC. Its protein is CASSWDSGKTQYF.

This clonotype was found many times. The chain employs TRBV6-1 and TRBJ1-2; D is uncertain. V lost 5 bases and J lost 4, with 11 bases in between. Germline CDR1 reads MNHNS; CDR2 reads SASEGT. The CDR3 consists of 13 residues. CDR3 bases: TGTGCCAGCAGTCCTCAGGAATTCTATGGCTACACCTTC. It specifies CASSPQEFYGYTF.

This clonotype was seen ten or more times. The chain uses TRBV4-2 and TRBJ1-5; TRBD1 might be the D (5 bases). The V and J ends lost 1 base and 7 bases respectively, with 14 bases between them. The CDR3 spans 15 residues. Germline loops: CDR1 LGHNA, CDR2 YNFKEQ. The CDR3 region is CASSQAVGVVQPQHF. The DNA of the CDR3 is TGTGCCAGCAGCCAAGCCGTAGGGGTAGTCCAGCCCCAGCATTTT.

This clonotype was recorded many times. V is TRBV28 and J is TRBJ2-7, with D perhaps matching TRBD1 or TRBD2 (5 bases each). Germline V gene lookup returns CDR1 MDHEN and CDR2 SYDVKM. The V end lost 5 bases, the J end lost 0 bases, and 14 bases lay between the germline ends. The CDR3 covers 15 residues. The CDR3 protein is CASSQPGALSYEQYF. In DNA, the CDR3 is TGTGCCAGCAGTCAACCCGGGGCCCTCTCCTACGAGCAGTACTTC.

In its sample, this clonotype was seen many times. The chain links TRBV7-2 to TRBJ2-7; D is ambiguous. CDR1 SGHTA and CDR2 FQGNSA come from the germline V gene. The CDR3 sequence is 14 residues long. V lost 5 bases to trimming and J lost 0 bases, with 11 bases between them. CDR3 in amino acids: CASSLLTDSYEQYF. The DNA of the CDR3 is TGTGCCAGCAGCCTCCTAACAGACTCCTACGAGCAGTACTTC.

Concerning this clonotype: This may be a read error: a much more frequent sequence differs by one nucleotide. This rearrangement joins TRBV28 to TRBJ1-6; unclear D gene. The germline V gene encodes CDR1 MDHEN and CDR2 SYDVKM. This CDR3 is built from 14 residues. CDR3 sequence: CASSAISYNSPHHF. The CDR3 DNA is TGTGCCAGCAGTGCGATCTCCTATAATTCACCCCACCACTTT. The whole variable domain, filled in from reference TRBV28 and TRBJ1-6, reads DVKVTQSSRYLVKRTGEKVFLECVQDMDHENMFWYRQDPGLGLRLIYFSYDVKMKEKGDIPEGYSVSREKKERFSLILESASTNQTSMYLCASSAISYNSPHHFGNGTRLTVT.

This clonotype was seen many times. The V and J genes are TRBV4-1 and TRBJ2-7; D may be TRBD2 (6 bases). Germline V gives CDR1 MGHRA, CDR2 YSYEKL. This CDR3 has 18 residues. Trimming cost V 0 bases and J 2 bases, with 20 bases left between them. CDR3 DNA: TGCGCCAGCAGCCAAGATGTATTGGGACTGGACATAACCTACGAGCAGTACTTC. Translation: CASSQDVLGLDITYEQYF.